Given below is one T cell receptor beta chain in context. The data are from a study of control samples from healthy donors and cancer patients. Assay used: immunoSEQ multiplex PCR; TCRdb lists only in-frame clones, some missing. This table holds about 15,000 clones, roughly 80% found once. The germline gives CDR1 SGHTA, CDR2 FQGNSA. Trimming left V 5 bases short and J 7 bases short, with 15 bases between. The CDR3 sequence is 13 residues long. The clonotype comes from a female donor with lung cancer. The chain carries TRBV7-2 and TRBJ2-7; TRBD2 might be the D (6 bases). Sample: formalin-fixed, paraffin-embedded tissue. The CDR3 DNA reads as TGTGCCAGCAGCCCCGGGACTGGGTTTGAGCAGTACTTC. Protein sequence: CASSPGTGFEQYF.